The present TCR beta chain was sequenced within a study of T cells in Graves' hyperthyroidism and ophthalmopathy. Study-wide results and limits: Most thyroid clonotypes expanded above 0.001 were also detected in blood. A model of 13 V-J features distinguished ophthalmopathy from stable hyperthyroidism.

Per germline, CDR1 MDHEN and CDR2 SYDVKM. With 7 bases clipped from V and 5 bases from J, the junction kept 6 bases outside the gene matches. This CDR3 spans 13 amino acids. Amplification of TCR beta CDR3 regions was performed using RNA transcripts as template. The HTBI set primed first-round TCR CDR3 RT-PCR. Each CDR3 protein is one row after TCRdb ran MiXCR on the multiplex PCR reads. The sample shows about 560,000 distinct CDR3 sequences, around 15% of them seen only once. Of note for this clonotype: Its antigen is undetermined.

It was 8.5 to 10 ml of fresh peripheral blood that supplied the PBMCs. The rearrangement links TRBV28 to TRBJ2-5; 8 bases are a match to TRBD1. The clonotype comes from a woman under 30 with Graves' hyperthyroidism. The sample comprised blood. Written as DNA, the CDR3 is TGTGCCAGCAACCCAGGGGGCGCCGAGACCCAGTACTTC. It translates to CASNPGGAETQYF.